The 24 T cell receptor beta chains reported below all come from one sample, sequenced in a study of T cells in Graves' hyperthyroidism and ophthalmopathy. TCR beta CDR3 regions were amplified from RNA transcripts. RT-PCR in the first round (using the HTBI primer set) targeted the TCR CDR3. MiXCR, run by TCRdb on the multiplex PCR reads, gives a single entry per CDR3 protein. The data contain approximately 330,000 distinct CDR3 sequences, about 20% of them singletons. Material for sequencing was blood. The receptors stem from a woman in her 50s with Graves' hyperthyroidism.

This clonotype was counted a few times. The J gene is TRBJ2-2, the V gene TRBV2; 10 bases map to TRBD2. CDR1 is SNHLY and CDR2 is FYNNEI in the germline V gene. This CDR3 has 16 amino acids. Trimming cost V 6 bases and J 1 base; bases outside gene matches: 5. DNA of the CDR3: TGTGCCAGCAGAGGCTCTAGCGGGGGGAACACCGGGGAGCTGTTTTTT. Translation gives CASRGSSGGNTGELFF.

At least ten counts were recorded for this clonotype. V is TRBV20-1 and J is TRBJ2-7; D is unclear. The CDR3 sequence is 11 residues long. Germline V gene sequence: CDR1 DFQATT, CDR2 SNEGSKA (reference sequence). The V end lost 3 bases, the J end lost 6 bases, and 9 bases lay between the germline ends. The CDR3 DNA is TGCAGTGCTAGCCGGGTAGGCGAGCAGTACTTC. Translation gives CSASRVGEQYF.

The chain has TRBV16 and TRBJ1-4; D unclear. Trimming cost V 2 bases and J 11 bases, with 27 bases left between them. The germline gives CDR1 KGHSY, CDR2 FQNENV. CDR3 length: 18 residues. The CDR3 DNA reads TGTGCCAGCAGCCAAAACCCCTACGTGACAAGTCCCCTCTGGAAACTGTTTTTT. Its translation: CASSQNPYVTSPLWKLFF.

This clonotype occurred a few times. The CDR3 DNA sequence: TGTGCCAGCAGCCCCTCCTGGAGGCCCAGCGAGCAGTACGTC. Amino acids: CASSPSWRPSEQYV. V usage is TRBV5-5 and J usage is TRBJ2-7; TRBD2 is a possible D gene (5 bases). From germline, CDR1 is SGHKS and CDR2 YYEKEE (reference sequence). The CDR3 spans 14 residues. Trimming removed 4 bases at V and 6 bases at J, with 17 bases between.

This clonotype has ten or more counts. The genes are TRBV7-9 and TRBJ2-7; 14 bases map to TRBD2. This CDR3 contains 17 residues. Per germline, CDR1 SEHNR and CDR2 FQNEAQ (reference sequence). V was pared by 5 bases and J by 5 bases, with 11 bases of the junction left unmatched. This CDR3 is CASSRKPGLAGADEQYF. As DNA, the CDR3 is TGTGCCAGCAGCCGCAAACCGGGACTAGCGGGAGCTGACGAGCAGTACTTC.

There are a few counts of this clonotype. The V gene is TRBV15, the J gene TRBJ2-3; D assignment may be TRBD1 or TRBD2 (5 bases each). CDR1 LNHNV and CDR2 YYDKDF come from the germline V gene (reference sequence). This CDR3 comprises 15 residues. Trimming removed 3 bases at V and 0 bases at J, with 10 bases between. CDR3 DNA sequence: TGTGCCACCAGCAGGAGGGGCGGGAGCACAGATACGCAGTATTTT. This encodes CATSRRGGSTDTQYF.

This chain links TRBV2 with TRBJ1-1; 7 bases are shared with TRBD1. V shed 4 bases, J shed 5 bases, and the junction held 7 bases outside the gene matches. The germline V gene encodes CDR1 SNHLY and CDR2 FYNNEI. The CDR3 runs to 14 residues. CDR3 sequence: CASSVEGAITEAFF. The CDR3 region has the DNA TGTGCCAGCAGTGTCGAGGGGGCGATAACTGAAGCTTTCTTT.

The rearrangement uses TRBV3-1 and TRBJ1-4; D gene unclear. The CDR3 contains 19 residues. Per the germline V gene, CDR1 is LGHDT and CDR2 is YNNKEL (reference sequence). V dropped 2 bases and J dropped 0 bases, with 19 bases sitting between them. DNA for the CDR3: TGTGCCAGCAGCCAATCTCGACTAGTAATCGAATCAACTAATGAAAAACTGTTTTTT. Translating it yields CASSQSRLVIESTNEKLFF.

This clonotype was found many times. The chain joins TRBV28 to TRBJ2-7; 12 bases match TRBD2. V was pared by 5 bases and J by 4 bases, with 9 bases of the junction left unmatched. From germline, CDR1 is MDHEN and CDR2 SYDVKM. The CDR3 runs 16 residues. CDR3 nucleotide sequence: TGTGCCAGCAGTCCAATACTAGCGGGAGGAAAGTACGAGCAGTACTTC. Protein sequence: CASSPILAGGKYEQYF.

This clonotype was detected ten times or more. The chain recombines TRBV5-1 with TRBJ2-1; TRBD1 matches at 8 bases. After removal of 1 base from V and 7 bases from J, the junction contained 10 bases not matched to a gene. Looked up from germline, CDR1 is SGHRS and CDR2 is YFSETQ. The CDR3 sequence is 16 residues long. CDR3 region: CASSLRRGQERNEQFF. The CDR3 nucleotides read TGCGCCAGCAGCTTGCGCCGGGGACAGGAAAGGAATGAGCAGTTCTTC.

This clonotype was picked up a small number of times. The J gene is TRBJ2-1, the V gene TRBV6-1; D gene ambiguous. V shed 6 bases and J shed 10 bases, with 19 bases lying between them. Per germline, CDR1 MNHNS and CDR2 SASEGT. The CDR3 contains 14 residues. Here the CDR3 DNA reads TGTGCCAGCAGCCAGGTCTCAGATGGAGACGAGCAGTTCTTC. As protein: CASSQVSDGDEQFF.

This clonotype was recorded at least ten times. This chain uses TRBV30 with TRBJ2-5, with no clear D. The V gene lost 4 bases and the J gene lost 4 bases, with 13 bases spanning the gap. Germline loops: CDR1 GTSNPN, CDR2 SVGIG (reference sequence). The length of the CDR3 is 13 residues. CDR3 sequence (DNA): TGTGCCTGGACTTCTCCGTCCGGAGAGACCCAGTACTTC. This translates into CAWTSPSGETQYF.

This clonotype occurred many times. The V gene is TRBV28, the J gene TRBJ2-3; TRBD1 might be the D (6 bases). CDR1 and CDR2 from the germline V gene are MDHEN and SYDVKM. The V and J ends lost 7 bases and 4 bases respectively, with 12 bases between them. The CDR3 extends over 13 amino acids. CDR3 loop: CASTSGQSDTQYF. In DNA, the CDR3 is TGTGCCAGCACCTCGGGACAATCAGATACGCAGTATTTT.

This clonotype showed up many times. The CDR3 spells CSARVGGSFYNEQFF. The CDR3 DNA reads TGCAGTGCTAGAGTGGGGGGGTCCTTTTACAATGAGCAGTTCTTC. The rearrangement uses TRBV20-1 and TRBJ2-1, with 7 bases lining up with TRBD2. CDR1 is DFQATT, CDR2 SNEGSKA, per germline (reference sequence). V shed 1 base and J 4 bases; nucleotides not matched to a gene: 7. This CDR3 has 15 amino acids.

This clonotype was seen ten or more times. This chain uses TRBV12-3 or TRBV12-4 with TRBJ1-2; tentative D call: TRBD1 (5 bases). The CDR3 sequence is 13 residues long. Between the trimmed V and J ends, which lost 6 bases and 3 bases, there was a span of 11 bases. As DNA, the CDR3 is TGTGCCAGCAGGAGGACGGGGGACTATGGCTACACCTTC. Protein product: CASRRTGDYGYTF.

This clonotype was counted between two and nine times. The chain carries TRBV12-3 or TRBV12-4 and TRBJ2-2; 7 bases map to TRBD1. V gave up 6 bases and J gave up 3 bases; unmatched junction bases: 4. This CDR3 is built from 14 residues. CDR3 protein: CASRRQGHTGELFF. Here the CDR3 DNA reads TGTGCCAGCAGGCGACAGGGACACACCGGGGAGCTGTTTTTT.

Ten or more counts support this clonotype. The chain couples TRBV20-1 to TRBJ1-6, with D possibly matching TRBD1 (6 bases). The CDR3 sequence is 15 residues long. Trimming removed 0 bases at V and 7 bases at J, with 13 bases between. The germline CDR1 and CDR2 sequences are DFQATT and SNEGSKA (reference sequence). CDR3 loop: CSARDSDSLNSPLHF. The CDR3 nucleotides are TGCAGTGCTAGAGATTCGGACAGCCTAAATTCACCCCTCCACTTT.

In its sample, this clonotype was seen many times. The genes are TRBV5-1 and TRBJ1-4, with D hard to call. The germline V gene encodes CDR1 SGHRS and CDR2 YFSETQ. The CDR3 spans 13 residues. V was pared by 2 bases and J by 6 bases, with 8 bases between. The CDR3 DNA sequence: TGCGCCAGCAGCTTCGGTGGGGATGAAAAACTGTTTTTT. This codes for CASSFGGDEKLFF.

This clonotype was detected a few times. The chain couples TRBV20-1 to TRBJ2-2; D uncertain. This CDR3 comprises 13 residues. Germline lookup yields CDR1 DFQATT and CDR2 SNEGSKA (reference sequence). Trimming removed 6 bases at V and 3 bases at J, with 11 bases between. Here the CDR3 DNA reads TGCAGTGCGGCAAACATTTACACCGGGGAGCTGTTTTTT. Protein sequence: CSAANIYTGELFF.

This clonotype was seen repeatedly, ten times or more. The J gene is TRBJ1-1, the V gene TRBV12-3 or TRBV12-4; D not certain. This CDR3 spans 13 amino acids. Trimming cost V 6 bases and J 1 base, with 9 bases left between them. The chain's CDR3 is CASRDRWNTEAFF. The DNA of the CDR3 is TGTGCCAGCAGGGACCGGTGGAACACTGAAGCTTTCTTT.

This sequence joins TRBV19 and TRBJ1-5, with a possible D match to TRBD1 (5 bases). The CDR3 sequence is 13 residues long. The germline V gene has CDR1 LNHDA and CDR2 SQIVND (reference sequence). V was clipped by 4 bases and J by 6 bases, with 10 bases between them. The CDR3: CASSNGGTQPQHF. CDR3 sequence (DNA): TGTGCCAGTAGTAACGGGGGGACTCAGCCCCAGCATTTT.

There are many counts of this clonotype. The chain combines TRBV6-5 with TRBJ1-1; D is possibly TRBD1 (6 bases). CDR3 length: 14 amino acids. V lost 2 bases and J 8 bases, leaving 15 bases between the germline ends. Germline-derived CDR1 and CDR2 are MNHEY and SVGAGI. The CDR3 reads CASSYHRAVGEAFF. The CDR3 region has the DNA TGTGCCAGCAGTTACCACAGGGCCGTAGGGGAAGCTTTCTTT.

This clonotype showed up just a few times. J is TRBJ1-2 and V is TRBV10-3; 7 bases are a match to TRBD1. Unmatched junction bases numbered 4, after V lost 3 bases and J lost 0 bases. Germline CDR1 is ENHRY and CDR2 is SYGVKD. This CDR3 spans 15 amino acids. CDR3 nucleotides: TGTGCCATCAGTGACCGGGGACAGACTAACTATGGCTACACCTTC. Translation: CAISDRGQTNYGYTF.

The gene calls are TRBV20-1 and TRBJ2-5; 8 positions agree with TRBD1. Trimming cost V 5 bases and J 1 base; bases outside gene matches: 9. The CDR3 totals 15 residues. Germline lookup yields CDR1 DFQATT and CDR2 SNEGSKA (reference sequence). As DNA, the CDR3 is TGCAGTGCTGGACAGGGAAATAGCGGCCAAGAGACCCAGTACTTC. This encodes CSAGQGNSGQETQYF.